Sequencing of this T cell receptor (beta chain) was carried out in a study of control samples from healthy donors and cancer patients. TCRdb's copy holds only in-frame clones and misses some; the assay was immunoSEQ multiplex PCR. Of 150,000 to 200,000 clones listed, approximately 96% are singletons. This receptor was taken from a woman aged 40 to 55 in good health. The sequencing input was blood.

CDR3: CASSQGPDRNQPQHF. The DNA of the CDR3 is TGCGCCAGCAGCCAAGGGCCAGACAGGAATCAGCCCCAGCATTTT. V is TRBV4-1 and J is TRBJ1-5; maybe TRBD1 (6 bases). Trimming left V 1 base short and J 4 bases short, with 11 bases between. From germline, CDR1 is MGHRA and CDR2 YSYEKL. The CDR3 is 15 residues long.